The rows below give T cell receptor beta chains drawn from one sample of a study of control samples from healthy donors and cancer patients. Sequencing was performed with immunoSEQ multiplex PCR; in TCRdb, only in-frame clones are kept and a portion is missing. The sample contains approximately 45,000 clones, more than 85% of which appear only once. Source material: PBMCs. These receptors all stem from a middle-aged woman with head and neck cancer. Each CDR3 is given with its conserved first and last residue.

cdr3_aa,v_call
CASSLGQGDNEQYF,TRBV7-9
CASSVDRGTGELFF,TRBV6-4
CASSKWGGLNYGYTF,TRBV21-1
CASSAVGLAGGWEQYF,TRBV28
CASREVGDYEQYF,TRBV7-8
CASSLPGGAGEKLFF,TRBV7-6
CASSSRSNPTGTGELFF,TRBV11-3
CAPAPAGDYGYTF,TRBV7-9
CASSYSQREQFF,TRBV6-5
CASSPQGGAYNEQFF,TRBV9
CASSVVNAGRAEAFF,TRBV9
CASRGGTRVNEQYF,TRBV6-5
CASSLGAGVTDTQYF,TRBV3-1/TRBV3-2
CASSELGGQSEKLFF,TRBV6-1
CASSLSGPPGGYTF,TRBV5-1
CASSNRGGRETQYF,TRBV6-6
CASNPRTSTGTEAFF,TRBV7-9
CASTRDSYGYTF,TRBV12-3/TRBV12-4
CASSFPSGAANTEAFF,TRBV13
CASSPDRGAGDTIYF,TRBV27
CASSSPGLASDTQYF,TRBV11-2
CASSPSQETQYF,TRBV7-9
CASSEGGSADVLTF,TRBV2
CASSQLMSGAQETQYF,TRBV3-1/TRBV3-2
CAWRSPTGELFF,TRBV30
CASSTDRQTKETQYF,TRBV19
CASSQVVVGLDGYTF,TRBV4-2
CAARGQGAGELFF,TRBV24-1
CASSWRGGETQYF,TRBV5-5
CASSNLRAEQYF,TRBV7-8
CASSFWGRVSGNTIYF,TRBV11-2
CATWEGGSYEQYF,TRBV6-5
CASSSPRGKGSYEQYF,TRBV28
CASSPPDRVRAFF,TRBV28
CATSDNEDTEAFF,TRBV24-1
CASRVGYLYGGELFF,TRBV27
CASSLGLAGVPFQETQYF,TRBV5-1
CASSLGQARTNYGYTF,TRBV5-5
CASSLPGQGGEKLFF,TRBV5-1
CASSLRPGADTQYF,TRBV7-2
CASSMVGNPAGNTIYF,TRBV19
CASSREGVQPQHF,TRBV6-5
CASSLRQGAFPNEKLFF,TRBV7-6
CASSRWPGPLPSELYYGYTF,TRBV6-6
CASSIDPSGGAWADTQYF,TRBV19
CASSWPGQGFYEQYF,TRBV6-5
CASSIEQGLHTEAFF,TRBV19
CAISEAQGGDTQYF,TRBV10-3
CAWEAGLEGNSPLHF,TRBV30
CASSSGHLKNQPQHF,TRBV5-6
CASSLGLAVYNEQFF,TRBV5-4
CASRTSGSSYNEQFF,TRBV28
CASSPQAGYEQFF,TRBV12-3/TRBV12-4
CATSDSQARTSGTGGSTYNEQFF,TRBV24-1
CASSLGQGNTEAFF,TRBV7-9